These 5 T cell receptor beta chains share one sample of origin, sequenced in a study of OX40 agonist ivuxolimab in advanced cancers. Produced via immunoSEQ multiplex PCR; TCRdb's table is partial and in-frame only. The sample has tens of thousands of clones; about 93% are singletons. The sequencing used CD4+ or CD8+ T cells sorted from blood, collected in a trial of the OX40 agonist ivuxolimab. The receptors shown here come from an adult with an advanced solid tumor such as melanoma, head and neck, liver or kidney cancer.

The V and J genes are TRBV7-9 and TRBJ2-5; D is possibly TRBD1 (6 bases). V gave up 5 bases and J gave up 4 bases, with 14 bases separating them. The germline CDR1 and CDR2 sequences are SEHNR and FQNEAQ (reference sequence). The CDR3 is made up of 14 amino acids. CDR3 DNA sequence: TGTGCCAGCAGCAGCGACTGGGGGCGAGAGACCCAGTACTTC. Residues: CASSSDWGRETQYF.

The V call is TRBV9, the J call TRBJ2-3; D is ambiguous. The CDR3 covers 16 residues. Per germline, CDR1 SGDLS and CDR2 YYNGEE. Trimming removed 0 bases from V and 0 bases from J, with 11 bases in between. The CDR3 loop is CASSVGSHLSTDTQYF. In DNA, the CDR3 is TGTGCCAGCAGCGTAGGGAGCCACCTTAGCACAGATACGCAGTATTTT.

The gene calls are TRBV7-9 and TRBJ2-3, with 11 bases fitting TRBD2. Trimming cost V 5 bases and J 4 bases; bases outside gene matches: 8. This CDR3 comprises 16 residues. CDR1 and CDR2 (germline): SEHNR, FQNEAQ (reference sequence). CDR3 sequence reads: CASSRTTSGRADTQYF. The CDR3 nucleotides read TGTGCCAGCAGCCGGACAACTAGCGGGAGAGCAGATACGCAGTATTTT. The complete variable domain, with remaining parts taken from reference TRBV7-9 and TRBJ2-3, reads DTGVSQNPRHKITKRGQNVTFRCDPISEHNRLYWYRQTLGQGPEFLTYFQNEAQLEKSRLLSDRFSAERPKGSFSTLEIQRTEQGDSAMYLCASSRTTSGRADTQYFGPGTRLTVL.

CDR3 region: CASSLDSQLGNQPQHF. The CDR3 region has the DNA TGTGCCAGCAGCTTGGATAGTCAACTAGGCAATCAGCCCCAGCATTTT. The rearrangement joins TRBV5-5 to TRBJ1-5; D is ambiguous. V gave up 0 bases and J gave up 2 bases, with 12 bases separating them. CDR3 length: 16 residues. The germline gives CDR1 SGHKS, CDR2 YYEKEE (reference sequence).

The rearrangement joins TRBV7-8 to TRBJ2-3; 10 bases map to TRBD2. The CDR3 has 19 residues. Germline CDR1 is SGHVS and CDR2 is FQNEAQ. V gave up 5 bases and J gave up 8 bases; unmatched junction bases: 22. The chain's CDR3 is CASSPGLAGDSWEFGTQYF. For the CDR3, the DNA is TGTGCCAGCAGCCCAGGGCTAGCGGGAGATAGCTGGGAGTTTGGTACGCAGTATTTT.